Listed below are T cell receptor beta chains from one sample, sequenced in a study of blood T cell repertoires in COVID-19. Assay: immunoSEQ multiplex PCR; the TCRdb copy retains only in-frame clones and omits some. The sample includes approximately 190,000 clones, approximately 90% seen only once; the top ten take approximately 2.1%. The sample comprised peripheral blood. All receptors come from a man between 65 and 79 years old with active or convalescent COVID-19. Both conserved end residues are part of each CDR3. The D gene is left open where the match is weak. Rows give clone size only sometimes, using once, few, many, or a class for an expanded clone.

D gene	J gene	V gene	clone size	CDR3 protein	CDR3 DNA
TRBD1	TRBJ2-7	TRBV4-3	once	CASSQDMRTGYNEQYF	TGCGCCAGCAGCCAAGATATGAGGACAGGGTACAACGAGCAGTACTTC
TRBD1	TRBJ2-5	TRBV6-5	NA	CASRYTGTGRETQYF	TGTGCCAGCAGATATACCGGGACAGGGCGAGAGACCCAGTACTTC
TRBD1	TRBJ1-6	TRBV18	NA	CASSRGQAYNSPLHF	TGTGCCAGTTCCCGGGGACAGGCCTATAATTCACCCCTCCACTTT
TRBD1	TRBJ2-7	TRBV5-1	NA	CASSFGQGYSYEQYF	TGCGCCAGCAGCTTCGGACAGGGATACTCCTACGAGCAGTACTTC
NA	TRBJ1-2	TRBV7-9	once	CASSLETANYGYTF	TGTGCCAGCAGCTTAGAGACAGCTAACTATGGCTACACCTTC
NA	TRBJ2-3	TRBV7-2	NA	CASSLGAGARTDTQYF	TGTGCCAGCAGCCTGGGGGCGGGAGCCCGGACAGATACGCAGTATTTT
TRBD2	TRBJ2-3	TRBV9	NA	CASSVGLAGTDTQYF	TGTGCCAGCAGCGTGGGACTAGCGGGGACAGATACGCAGTATTTT
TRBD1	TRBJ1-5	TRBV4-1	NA	CASSPTGLGQPQHF	TGCGCCAGCAGCCCGACAGGGCTGGGTCAGCCCCAGCATTTT
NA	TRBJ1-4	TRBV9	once	CASSPPGLSNEKLFF	TGTGCCAGCAGCCCGCCGGGACTCTCTAATGAAAAACTGTTTTTT
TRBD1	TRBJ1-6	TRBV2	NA	CASSARGQGLNNSPLHF	TGTGCCAGCAGTGCAAGGGGACAGGGGTTGAATAATTCACCCCTCCACTTT
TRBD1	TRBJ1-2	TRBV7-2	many	CASSTTGTVTGYTF	TGTGCCAGCAGCACAACCGGGACAGTGACCGGCTACACCTTC
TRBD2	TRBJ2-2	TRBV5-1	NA	CASSPGLAGGPTAGELFF	TGCGCCAGCAGCCCGGGACTAGCGGGAGGGCCTACGGCCGGGGAGCTGTTTTTT
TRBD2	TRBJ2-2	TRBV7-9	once	CASSRLAGARGGELFF	TGTGCCAGCAGCCGACTAGCGGGGGCCCGGGGCGGGGAGCTGTTTTTT
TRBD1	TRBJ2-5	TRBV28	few	CASSSGQQETQYF	TGTGCCAGCAGTTCGGGACAGCAAGAGACCCAGTACTTC
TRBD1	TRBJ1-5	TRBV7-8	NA	CASSSAGTGQQPQHF	TGTGCCAGCAGCTCAGCGGGGACAGGGCAACAGCCCCAGCATTTT
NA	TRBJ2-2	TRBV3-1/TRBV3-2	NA	CASSQVTGTGELFF	TGTGCCAGCAGCCAAGTCACAGGCACCGGGGAGCTGTTTTTT